These T cell receptor beta chains were read from a single sample in a study of T-cell reconstitution after alpha-beta-depleted transplantation in children. MiXCR was run by TCRdb on the PCR reads, yielding one entry per CDR3 protein. The sample lists roughly 610,000 distinct CDR3 sequences; roughly a tenth were seen once. The material was PBMCs from the stem cell graft donor, obtained from the stem cell graft. Receptor source: a human donor who donated a stem cell graft to a child with acute myeloid leukemia. The conserved cysteine and the conserved F or W are not part of the CDR3 here. Size is stated for part of the rows, as once, few or many counts, or as a class when the clone is expanded.

TRBV6-1	few	TRBJ1-5	ASLPRTGGPLGGNQPQH
TRBV20-1	many	TRBJ2-7	SAGPSGSSYEQY
TRBV20-1	many	TRBJ2-3	SARRTSGTITDTQY
TRBV20-1	.	TRBJ1-1	SVEEGTPKAEAF
TRBV18	few	TRBJ2-5	ASSPPVLAGAQETQY
TRBV7-2	few	TRBJ2-1	ASSLSSAPTWGQF
TRBV13	many	TRBJ2-2	ASSRGVPGELF
TRBV4-3	.	TRBJ2-1	ASSQVPGLEQF
TRBV6-5	few	TRBJ2-3	ASSYSTSTDTQY
TRBV10-3	few	TRBJ2-7	AIKEPGDEEQY
TRBV12-3/TRBV12-4	few	TRBJ2-7	ASRGPGPQDYEQY
TRBV12-3/TRBV12-4	many	TRBJ2-1	ASSLPKTVGSEQF
TRBV10-3	few	TRBJ2-7	AIGRLDSNYEQY
TRBV29-1	many	TRBJ1-2	SVEINYGYT
TRBV18	many	TRBJ2-7	ASSPSREYEQY
TRBV29-1	many	TRBJ2-3	SVQGGTDTQY
TRBV7-3	many	TRBJ2-3	ASSRTTDTQY
TRBV7-7	few	TRBJ1-1	ASSRPTTQNTEAF
TRBV6-5	.	TRBJ1-6	ASSYSNVQVENSPLH
TRBV30	many	TRBJ2-1	AIGRSSYNEQF
TRBV29-1	few	TRBJ2-7	SVGGRSPSYEQY
TRBV6-1	.	TRBJ2-5	ASSVDRGLVETQY
TRBV4-3	many	TRBJ2-1	ASSQDRSGFHNEQF
TRBV12-3/TRBV12-4	few	TRBJ2-3	ASSVRGGDGTQY
TRBV20-1	.	TRBJ2-7	SAERPAVTYEQY
TRBV7-2	few	TRBJ2-2	ASSFSGSGTGELF
TRBV20-1	.	TRBJ2-3	SGTKRTGTDTQY
TRBV3-1	many	TRBJ2-2	ASSQDGASGHTGELF
TRBV10-2	many	TRBJ2-1	ASSESLVVDEQF
TRBV12-3/TRBV12-4	few	TRBJ2-1	ASSFGGRGYNEQF
TRBV12-3/TRBV12-4	.	TRBJ1-5	ASSFQGLGSQPQH
TRBV4-3	few	TRBJ2-7	ASSQRTGTYEQY
TRBV20-1	many	TRBJ2-1	SAISGREGDEQF
TRBV5-1	few	TRBJ1-4	ASSLEGGDEKLF
TRBV6-5	.	TRBJ2-7	ASRSLYEQY
TRBV6-1	.	TRBJ1-5	ASGKQGNQPQH
TRBV2	.	TRBJ2-1	ASRTYGESSYNEQF
TRBV29-1	.	TRBJ2-3	SVELFTRSDTQY
TRBV2	few	TRBJ2-7	ASRAGGYEQY
TRBV12-3/TRBV12-4	.	TRBJ2-5	ASTSGQGAETQY
TRBV4-2	.	TRBJ2-1	ASSHGGANEQF
TRBV6-5	many	TRBJ2-7	ASSYEAGITYEQY
TRBV20-1	few	TRBJ2-1	SATSDPPYNEQF
TRBV29-1	many	TRBJ2-6	SVVWRLAGRSSGANVLT
TRBV15	few	TRBJ1-4	ATSLRQGFSTNEKLF
TRBV6-5	.	TRBJ2-1	ASSYGDYYNEQF